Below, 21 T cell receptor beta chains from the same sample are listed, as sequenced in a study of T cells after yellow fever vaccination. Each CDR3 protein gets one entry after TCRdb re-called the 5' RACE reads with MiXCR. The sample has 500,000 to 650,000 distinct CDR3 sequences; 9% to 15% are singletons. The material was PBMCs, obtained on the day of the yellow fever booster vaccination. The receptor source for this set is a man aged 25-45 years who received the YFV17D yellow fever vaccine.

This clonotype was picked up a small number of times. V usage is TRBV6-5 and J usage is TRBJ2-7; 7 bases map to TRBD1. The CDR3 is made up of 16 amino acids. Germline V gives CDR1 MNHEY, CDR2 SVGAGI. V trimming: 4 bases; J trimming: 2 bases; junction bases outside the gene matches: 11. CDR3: CASSSPHGQGAYEQYF. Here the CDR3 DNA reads TGTGCCAGCAGTTCCCCCCACGGGCAGGGGGCCTACGAGCAGTACTTC.

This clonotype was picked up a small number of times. CDR3 DNA sequence: TGCGCCAGCAGCCATAGACAGAGCACAGATACGCAGTATTTT. Amino acids: CASSHRQSTDTQYF. The chain joins TRBV5-1 to TRBJ2-3; D may be TRBD1 (5 bases). This CDR3 has 14 amino acids. Trimming left V 4 bases short and J 0 bases short, with 9 bases between. Germline assignment: CDR1 SGHRS and CDR2 YFSETQ.

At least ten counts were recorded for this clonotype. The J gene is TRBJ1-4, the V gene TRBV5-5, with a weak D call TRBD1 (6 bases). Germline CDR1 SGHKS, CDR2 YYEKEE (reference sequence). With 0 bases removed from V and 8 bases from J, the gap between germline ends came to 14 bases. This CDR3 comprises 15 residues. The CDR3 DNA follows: TGTGCCAGCAGCTTGGAGATAGGGGGTATGGAAAAACTGTTTTTT. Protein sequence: CASSLEIGGMEKLFF. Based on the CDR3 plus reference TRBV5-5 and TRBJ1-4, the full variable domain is DAGVTQSPTHLIKTRGQQVTLRCSPISGHKSVSWYQQVLGQGPQFIFQYYEKEERGRGNFPDRFSARQFPNYSSELNVNALLLGDSALYLCASSLEIGGMEKLFFGSGTQLSVL.

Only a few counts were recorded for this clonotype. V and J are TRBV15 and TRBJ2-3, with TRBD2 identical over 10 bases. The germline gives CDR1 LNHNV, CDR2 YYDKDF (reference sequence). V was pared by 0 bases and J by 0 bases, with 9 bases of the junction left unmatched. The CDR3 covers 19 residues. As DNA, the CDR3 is TGTGCCACCAGCAGAGAGGTCCTAGCGGGAGTAGGAAGCACAGATACGCAGTATTTT. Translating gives CATSREVLAGVGSTDTQYF.

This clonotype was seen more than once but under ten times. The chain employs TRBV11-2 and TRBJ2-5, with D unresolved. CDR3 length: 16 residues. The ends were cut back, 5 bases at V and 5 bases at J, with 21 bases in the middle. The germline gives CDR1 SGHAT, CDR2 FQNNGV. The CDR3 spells CASSHALNKLEETQYF. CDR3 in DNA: TGTGCCAGCAGCCATGCTCTTAACAAGCTTGAGGAGACCCAGTACTTC.

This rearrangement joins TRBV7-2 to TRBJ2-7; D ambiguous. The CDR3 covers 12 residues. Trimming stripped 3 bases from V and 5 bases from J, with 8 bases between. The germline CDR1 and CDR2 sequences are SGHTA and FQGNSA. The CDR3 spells CASSFTVHEQYF. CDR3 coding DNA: TGTGCCAGCAGCTTCACAGTACACGAGCAGTACTTC.

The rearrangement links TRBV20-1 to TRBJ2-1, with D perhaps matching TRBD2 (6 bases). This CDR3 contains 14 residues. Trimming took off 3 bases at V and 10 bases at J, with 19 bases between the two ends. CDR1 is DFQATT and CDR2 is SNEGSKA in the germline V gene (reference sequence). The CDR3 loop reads CSASAGTAIQEQFF. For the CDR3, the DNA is TGCAGTGCTAGTGCGGGGACTGCGATTCAGGAGCAGTTCTTC.

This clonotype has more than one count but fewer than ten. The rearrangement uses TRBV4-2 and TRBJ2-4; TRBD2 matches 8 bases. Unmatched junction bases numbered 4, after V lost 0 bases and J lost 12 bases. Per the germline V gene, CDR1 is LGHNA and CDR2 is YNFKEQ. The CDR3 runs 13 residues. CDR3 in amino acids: CASSQDLAGGQYF. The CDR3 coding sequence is TGTGCCAGCAGCCAAGATCTAGCGGGCGGTCAGTACTTC.

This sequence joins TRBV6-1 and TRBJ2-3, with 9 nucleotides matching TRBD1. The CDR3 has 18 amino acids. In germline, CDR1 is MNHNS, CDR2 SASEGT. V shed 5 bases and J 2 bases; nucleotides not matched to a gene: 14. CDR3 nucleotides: TGTGCCAGCAGTCCCCGGGACAGGGCCCTAAGAGACACAGATACGCAGTATTTT. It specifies CASSPRDRALRDTDTQYF.

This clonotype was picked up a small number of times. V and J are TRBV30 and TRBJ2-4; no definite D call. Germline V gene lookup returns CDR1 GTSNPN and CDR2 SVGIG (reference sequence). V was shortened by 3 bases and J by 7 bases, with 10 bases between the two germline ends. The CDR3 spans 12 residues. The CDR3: CAWSPGWNIQYF. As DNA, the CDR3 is TGTGCCTGGAGCCCCGGGTGGAACATTCAGTACTTC.

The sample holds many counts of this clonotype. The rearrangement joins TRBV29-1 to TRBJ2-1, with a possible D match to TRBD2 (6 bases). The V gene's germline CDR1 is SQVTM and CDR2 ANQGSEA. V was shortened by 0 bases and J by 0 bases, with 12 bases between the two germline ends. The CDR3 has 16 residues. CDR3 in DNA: TGCAGCGTTGAAGAAAAGGACTATAGCTCCTACAATGAGCAGTTCTTC. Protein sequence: CSVEEKDYSSYNEQFF.

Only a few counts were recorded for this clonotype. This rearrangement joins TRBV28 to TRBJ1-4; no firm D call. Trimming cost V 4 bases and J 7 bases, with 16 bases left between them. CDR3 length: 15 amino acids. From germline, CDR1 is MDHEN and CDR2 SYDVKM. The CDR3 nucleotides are TGTGCCAGCAGTTCACCCACCGTCGGGGTTGAAAAACTGTTTTTT. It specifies CASSSPTVGVEKLFF.

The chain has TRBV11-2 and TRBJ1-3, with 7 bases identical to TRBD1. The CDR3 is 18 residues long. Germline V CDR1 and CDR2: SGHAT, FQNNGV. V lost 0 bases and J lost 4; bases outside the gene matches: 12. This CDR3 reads CASSLDPGQPAIGNTIYF. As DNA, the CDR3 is TGTGCCAGCAGCTTAGACCCGGGACAGCCGGCCATCGGAAACACCATATATTTT.

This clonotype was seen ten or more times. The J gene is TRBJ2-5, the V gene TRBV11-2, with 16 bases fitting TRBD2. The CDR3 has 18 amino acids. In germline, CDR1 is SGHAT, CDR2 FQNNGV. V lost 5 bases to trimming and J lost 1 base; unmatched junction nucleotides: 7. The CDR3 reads CASSIRGLAGGAQETQYF. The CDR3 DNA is TGTGCCAGCAGCATTAGGGGACTAGCGGGAGGGGCCCAAGAGACCCAGTACTTC.

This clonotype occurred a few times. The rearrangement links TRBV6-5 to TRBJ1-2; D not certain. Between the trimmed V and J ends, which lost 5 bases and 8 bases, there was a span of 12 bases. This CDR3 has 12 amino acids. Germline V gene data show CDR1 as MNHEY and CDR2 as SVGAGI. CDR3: CASSKGLGGYTF. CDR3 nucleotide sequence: TGTGCCAGCAGTAAGGGCCTCGGCGGCTACACCTTC.

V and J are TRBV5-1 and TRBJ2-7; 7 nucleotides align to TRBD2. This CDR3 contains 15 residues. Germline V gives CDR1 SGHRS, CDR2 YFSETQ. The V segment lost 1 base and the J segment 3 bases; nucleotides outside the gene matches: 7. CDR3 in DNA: TGCGCCAGCAGCTTGACCACCGGGACTATCTACGAGCAGTACTTC. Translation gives CASSLTTGTIYEQYF. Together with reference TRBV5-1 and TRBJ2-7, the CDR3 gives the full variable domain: KAGVTQTPRYLIKTRGQQVTLSCSPISGHRSVSWYQQTPGQGLQFLFEYFSETQRNKGNFPGRFSGRQFSNSRSEMNVSTLELGDSALYLCASSLTTGTIYEQYFGPGTRLTVT.

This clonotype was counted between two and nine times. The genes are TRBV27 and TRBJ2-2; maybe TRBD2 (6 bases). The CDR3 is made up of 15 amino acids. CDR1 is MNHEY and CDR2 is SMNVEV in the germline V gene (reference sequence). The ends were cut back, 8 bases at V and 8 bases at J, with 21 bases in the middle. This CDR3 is CASGSLGLNVGELFF. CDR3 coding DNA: TGTGCCAGCGGATCCCTCGGACTAAATGTGGGGGAGCTGTTTTTT.

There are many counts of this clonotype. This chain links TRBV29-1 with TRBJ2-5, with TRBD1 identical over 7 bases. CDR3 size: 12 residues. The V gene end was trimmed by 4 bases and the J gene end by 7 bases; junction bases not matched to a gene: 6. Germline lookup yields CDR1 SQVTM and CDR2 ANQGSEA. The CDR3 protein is CSVARGSGTQYF. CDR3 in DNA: TGCAGCGTTGCCAGGGGGAGCGGGACCCAGTACTTC.

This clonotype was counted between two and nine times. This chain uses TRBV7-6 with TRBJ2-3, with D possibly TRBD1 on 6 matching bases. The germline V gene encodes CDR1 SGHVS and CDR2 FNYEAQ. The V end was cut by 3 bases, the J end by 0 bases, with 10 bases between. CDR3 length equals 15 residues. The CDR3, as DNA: TGTGCCAGCAGCTTGTACAGGGTTAGCACAGATACGCAGTATTTT. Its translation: CASSLYRVSTDTQYF.

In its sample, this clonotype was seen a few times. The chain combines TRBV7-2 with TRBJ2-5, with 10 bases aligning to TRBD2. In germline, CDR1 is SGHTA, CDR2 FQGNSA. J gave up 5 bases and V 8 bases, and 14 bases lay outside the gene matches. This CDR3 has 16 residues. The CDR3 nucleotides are TGTGCCAGCGTTAGAGATTTAGCGGGAGGTTTCGAGACCCAGTACTTC. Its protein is CASVRDLAGGFETQYF.

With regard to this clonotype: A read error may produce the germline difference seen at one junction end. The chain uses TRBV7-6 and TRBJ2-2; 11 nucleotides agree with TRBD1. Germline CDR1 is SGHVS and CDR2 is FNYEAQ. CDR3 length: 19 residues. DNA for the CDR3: TGTGCCAGCAGTTTAGAGGGACAGGGGGTTGTGGCTACAGGCGGGGAGCTGTTTTTT. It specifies CASSLEGQGVVATGGELFF.